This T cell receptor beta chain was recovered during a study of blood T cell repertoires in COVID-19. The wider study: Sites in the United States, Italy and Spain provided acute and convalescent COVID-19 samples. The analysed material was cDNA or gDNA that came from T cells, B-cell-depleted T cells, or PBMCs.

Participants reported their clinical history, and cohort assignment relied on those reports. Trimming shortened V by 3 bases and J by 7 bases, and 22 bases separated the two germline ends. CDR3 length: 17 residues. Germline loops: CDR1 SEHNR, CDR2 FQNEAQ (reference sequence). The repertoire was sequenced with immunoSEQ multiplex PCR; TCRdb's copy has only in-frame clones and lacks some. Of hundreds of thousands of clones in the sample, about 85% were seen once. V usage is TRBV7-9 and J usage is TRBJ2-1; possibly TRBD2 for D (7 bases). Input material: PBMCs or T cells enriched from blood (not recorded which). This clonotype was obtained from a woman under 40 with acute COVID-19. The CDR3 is CASSLGAEAGHWNEQFF. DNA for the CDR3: TGTGCCAGCAGCTTGGGGGCGGAAGCGGGACATTGGAATGAGCAGTTCTTC.